There are a few counts of the clone carrying this TCR beta chain. The antigen remains unidentified. Stated time point: persistent/refractory GD, antithyroid drugs over 5 years with positive TRAb. There was RNA extracted from PBMCs, and the TCR library was made from it. Researchers made TCR beta libraries by using iRepertoire HTBI primers and running Arm-PCR on CDR3 regions. MiXCR, run by TCRdb on the multiplex PCR reads, gives a single entry per CDR3 protein. The data contain around 460,000 distinct CDR3 sequences, under 25% of them singletons. This sample was taken from a study of regulatory T cells in long-lasting Graves disease. Overall study findings and caveats: Patients with persistent disease shared 2,700 or so public clonotypes, outpacing the 966 shared by new patients. Persistent Graves' disease cases displayed lower TCR diversity than newly diagnosed ones.

V shed 0 bases and J shed 0 bases, with 6 bases lying between them. The CDR3 covers 14 residues. CDR1 and CDR2 (germline): LNHDA, SQIVND (reference sequence). The gene calls are TRBV19 and TRBJ2-7; D gene ambiguous. Sequencing was performed on peripheral blood mononuclear cells (PBMCs), taken when the disease was refractory, from a patient treated with antithyroid drugs. This receptor was taken from a female donor with Graves disease. In DNA form, the CDR3 reads TGTGCCAGTAGTATAGATGAAAGCTCCTACGAGCAGTACTTC. Amino acids: CASSIDESSYEQYF.